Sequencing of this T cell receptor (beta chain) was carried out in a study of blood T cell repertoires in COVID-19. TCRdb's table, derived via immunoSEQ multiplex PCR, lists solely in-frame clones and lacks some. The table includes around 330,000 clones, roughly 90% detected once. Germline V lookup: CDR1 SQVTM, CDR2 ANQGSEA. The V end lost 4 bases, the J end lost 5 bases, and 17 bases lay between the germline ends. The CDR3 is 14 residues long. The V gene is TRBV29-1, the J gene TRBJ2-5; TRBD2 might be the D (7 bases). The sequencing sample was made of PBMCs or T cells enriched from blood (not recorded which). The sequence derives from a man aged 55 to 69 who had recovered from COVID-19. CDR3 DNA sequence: TGCAGCGTTGGGTACGGGGGGCGCGGGGAGACCCAGTACTTC. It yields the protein CSVGYGGRGETQYF.